The 6 T cell receptor beta chains given below trace back to one sample, sequenced in a study of tumor-infiltrating lymphocytes in primary liver carcinoma. Starting material for RNA and DNA co-extraction consisted of about 17-31 mg of unsorted bulk tissue. Starting material of 400 to 600 ng total RNA yielded TCR beta cDNA via a constant-region primer. Investigators got TCR beta libraries out of three nested multiplex PCR rounds, done with slightly modified ARM-PCR. The first two PCR rounds used TRBV1-TRBV30 primers with a Cbeta primer, around 10 cycles each. Using its own MiXCR run on the multiplex PCR reads, TCRdb lists one record per CDR3 protein. The top ten hold about a quarter of the sample, which has about 70,000 distinct CDR3 sequences, over 60% seen once. What was sequenced was liver tumor tissue from sampling region 4. The subset is: tumor region T4, right-lateral pole. Every receptor here comes from a middle-aged man with primary liver carcinoma and hepatitis B virus infection.

The chain links TRBV28 to TRBJ2-2, with D uncertain. CDR1 and CDR2 from the germline V gene are MDHEN and SYDVKM. The CDR3 runs 14 residues. The V end was cut by 2 bases, the J end by 7 bases, with 11 bases between. CDR3 amino acids: CASSLGIAVGELFF. The CDR3 nucleotides read TGTGCCAGCAGTTTAGGGATCGCGGTCGGGGAGCTGTTTTTT.

In the case of this clonotype: A junction boundary mismatches the germline segment, possibly from a read error. The CDR3 protein is CASGEMAMAEAFF. Written as DNA, the CDR3 is TGTGCCAGCGGTGAAATGGCGATGGCCGAAGCTTTCTTT. The chain is built from TRBV6-1 and TRBJ1-1; D not resolved. The CDR3 is made up of 13 amino acids. The V gene's germline CDR1 is MNHNS and CDR2 SASEGT.

For this clonotype: Compared with germline, one end of the junction differs, possibly owing to a read error. V gene TRBV4-1 combines with J gene TRBJ1-5; D is unclear. Germline V gives CDR1 MGHRA, CDR2 YSYEKL. CDR3 size: 14 residues. The CDR3 reads CASSPWEGNQPRHF. Here the CDR3 DNA reads TGCGCCAGCAGCCCCTGGGAGGGCAATCAGCCCCGGCATTTT.

The genes are TRBV11-2 and TRBJ2-7; D perhaps matches TRBD2 (6 bases). Germline V gene data show CDR1 as SGHAT and CDR2 as FQNNGV. The CDR3 covers 13 residues. Trimming took 1 base from V and 10 from J, leaving 14 bases between them. The CDR3 loop reads CASSLVLAREQYF. CDR3 DNA: TGTGCCAGCAGCTTAGTTCTAGCGCGTGAACAGTACTTC.

Regarding this clonotype: Germline and junction disagree at one end, which may indicate a read error. The chain recombines TRBV29-1 with TRBJ1-2; D is ambiguous. In germline, CDR1 is SQVTM, CDR2 ANQGSEA. CDR3 length equals 12 residues. This CDR3 is CSVGHEDYDYTF. CDR3 DNA: TGCAGCGTTGGACACGAGGACTATGACTACACCTTC.

Comment on this clonotype: At one boundary the junction diverges from the germline segment, which might be a read error. The chain uses TRBV7-9 and TRBJ1-3; tentative D call: TRBD1 (5 bases). The CDR3 spans 15 residues. Germline CDR1 SEHNR, CDR2 FQNEAQ (reference sequence). CDR3 DNA sequence: TGTGTCAGCAGCTTAGCGCTGGCAGACAGAAACGCCATATATTTT. Protein sequence: CVSSLALADRNAIYF.